These T cell receptor beta chains were read from a single sample in a study of CD8+ T cells in alopecia areata. This table comes from immunoSEQ multiplex PCR, and its TCRdb copy is limited to in-frame clones, with some not included. The table includes under 40,000 clones, approximately 54% detected once. The specimen was CD4+ Tregs sorted from blood. The receptor source for this set is a human donor with alopecia areata. Each CDR3 is given with its conserved first and last residue. The D gene is left open where the match is weak. Part of the rows lack a size; the others show once, few, many or a class for expanded clones.

TRBV29-1	TRBJ2-1	.	16	few	CSVEAPSDSSYNEQFF	TGCAGCGTTGAGGCTCCTTCAGACAGCTCCTACAATGAGCAGTTCTTC
TRBV29-1	TRBJ2-1	TRBD2	17	few	CSVTGTSGTKNYNEQFF	TGCAGCGTTACCGGGACTAGCGGGACTAAAAATTACAATGAGCAGTTCTTC
TRBV5-1	TRBJ2-5	TRBD1	16	.	CASSATGTGGQETQYF	TGCGCCAGCAGCGCCACGGGGACAGGAGGACAAGAGACCCAGTACTTC
TRBV29-1	TRBJ2-2	.	15	.	CSVGTQGWGTGELFF	TGCAGCGTTGGTACCCAGGGATGGGGGACCGGGGAGCTGTTTTTT
TRBV7-2	TRBJ1-4	.	15	few	CASSFARGRNEKLFF	TGTGCCAGCAGCTTTGCAAGAGGCCGAAATGAAAAACTGTTTTTT
TRBV13	TRBJ2-7	.	13	few	CASSFSTIHEQYF	TGTGCCAGCAGCTTTAGTACAATCCACGAGCAGTACTTC
TRBV7-2	TRBJ2-3	.	15	.	CASSQRRGPTDTQYF	TGTGCCAGCAGCCAACGGAGGGGTCCCACAGATACGCAGTATTTT
TRBV5-4	TRBJ1-2	TRBD1	12	few	CASSRDRAGYTF	TGTGCCAGCAGCCGCGACAGGGCTGGCTACACCTTC
TRBV2	TRBJ2-3	.	12	medium-sized	CASSVVPDTQYF	TGTGCCAGCAGCGTGGTTCCAGATACGCAGTATTTT
TRBV18	TRBJ2-3	.	14	few	CASSPPEGTDTQYF	TGTGCCAGCTCACCACCCGAGGGCACAGATACGCAGTATTTT
TRBV6-5	TRBJ1-2	.	13	.	CASTQSLAYGYTF	TGTGCCAGCACCCAAAGTTTAGCCTATGGCTACACCTTC
TRBV7-2	TRBJ2-3	.	12	.	CASSYYTDTQYF	TGTGCCAGCAGCTATTACACAGATACGCAGTATTTT
TRBV29-1	TRBJ1-1	.	13	.	CSVESTQRTEAFF	TGCAGCGTTGAGAGTACCCAAAGGACTGAAGCTTTCTTT
TRBV7-3	TRBJ2-3	.	13	once	CASSAQGPDTQYF	TGTGCCAGCTCCGCCCAAGGTCCAGATACGCAGTATTTT
TRBV4-1	TRBJ2-7	.	14	few	CASSQDATVARLYF	TGCGCCAGCAGCCAAGACGCCACAGTAGCAAGGCTGTACTTC
TRBV28	TRBJ2-7	TRBD1	16	.	CASSPGGTGVSYEQYF	TGTGCCAGCAGTCCCGGTGGGACAGGGGTTTCCTACGAGCAGTACTTC
TRBV18	TRBJ2-2	TRBD1	17	.	CASSERITGQGTGELFF	TGTGCCAGCTCAGAGCGAATTACGGGACAGGGGACCGGGGAGCTGTTTTTT
TRBV28	TRBJ2-7	.	11	few	CASSSPREQYF	TGTGCCAGCAGCTCTCCCCGAGAACAGTACTTC
TRBV2	TRBJ1-5	.	14	.	CASRAVGIDQPQHF	TGTGCCAGCAGAGCCGTAGGGATCGATCAGCCCCAGCATTTT
TRBV19	TRBJ1-5	.	12	.	CASRGSNQPQHF	TGTGCCAGCAGGGGAAGCAATCAGCCCCAGCATTTT
TRBV18	TRBJ1-2	.	15	.	CASSSKARAGYGYTF	TGTGCCAGCTCAAGTAAGGCTCGGGCCGGCTATGGCTACACCTTC
TRBV6-1	TRBJ2-1	TRBD2	14	.	CASRGGKTSGPEFF	TGTGCCAGCAGAGGCGGAAAAACTAGCGGGCCGGAGTTCTTC
TRBV7-2	TRBJ2-1	TRBD2	17	medium-sized	CASSTQPAGGLNNEQFF	TGTGCCAGCAGCACCCAACCGGCGGGGGGCTTGAACAATGAGCAGTTCTTC
TRBV23-1	TRBJ1-2	.	17	once	CASSRRHLGAREDGYTF	TGCGCCAGCAGTCGTAGGCATCTTGGGGCCAGGGAGGACGGCTACACCTTC
TRBV5-4	TRBJ2-1	TRBD2	16	few	CASSWDLAGGYNEQFF	TGTGCCAGCAGCTGGGATCTAGCGGGGGGATACAATGAGCAGTTCTTC
TRBV4-3	TRBJ2-5	TRBD1	17	.	CASSQEYRGWYQETQYF	TGCGCCAGCAGCCAAGAATACAGGGGATGGTACCAAGAGACCCAGTACTTC
TRBV7-7	TRBJ2-3	TRBD2	13	.	CASSEGRADTQYF	TGTGCTAGCAGCGAAGGGAGGGCAGATACGCAGTATTTT
TRBV25-1	TRBJ2-7	.	13	.	CASSKAGSYEQYF	TGTGCCAGCAGTAAGGCCGGTTCCTACGAGCAGTACTTC
TRBV5-1	TRBJ2-7	TRBD1	14	.	CASSFRQGKYEQYF	TGCGCCAGCAGCTTCCGACAGGGGAAATACGAGCAGTACTTC
TRBV28	TRBJ1-2	.	15	.	CASPWSGGLNYGYTF	TGTGCCAGCCCTTGGAGCGGAGGACTTAACTATGGCTACACCTTC
TRBV6-1	TRBJ2-7	TRBD1	15	.	CASSPGGTGAYEQYF	TGTGCCAGCAGCCCTGGGGGGACAGGGGCCTACGAGCAGTACTTC